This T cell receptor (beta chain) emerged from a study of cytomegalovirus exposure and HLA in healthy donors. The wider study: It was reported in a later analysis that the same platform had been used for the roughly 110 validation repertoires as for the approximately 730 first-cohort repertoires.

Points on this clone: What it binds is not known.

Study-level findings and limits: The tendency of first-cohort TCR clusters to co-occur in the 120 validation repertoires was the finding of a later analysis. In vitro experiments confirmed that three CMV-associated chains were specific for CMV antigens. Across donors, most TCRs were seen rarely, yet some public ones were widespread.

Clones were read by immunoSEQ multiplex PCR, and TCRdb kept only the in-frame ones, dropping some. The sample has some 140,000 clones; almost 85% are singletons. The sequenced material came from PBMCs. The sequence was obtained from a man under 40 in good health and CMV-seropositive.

CDR3 DNA: TGTGCCAGCAGTACATCACCGAATTCACCCCTCCACTTT. Protein product: CASSTSPNSPLHF. The chain is built from TRBV6-5 and TRBJ1-6; no reliable D call. CDR3 size: 13 residues. Looked up from germline, CDR1 is MNHEY and CDR2 is SVGAGI. V gave up 5 bases and J gave up 7 bases, with 9 bases separating them.